The source of this T cell receptor (beta chain) is a study of control samples from healthy donors and cancer patients (dated by TCRdb to 2020 to 2022). The method behind the library was the immunoSEQ multiplex PCR assay. This immuneACCESS table, as held by TCRdb, lists in-frame sequences with V and J called but not all clones. Of the missing ones, under half trace to an unresolved V gene in checked studies; the others have no known cause. The sample table records 70,000 or so clones; roughly nine tenths of these occur just once. Approximately 18% of the sample belongs to the ten largest clones. This clone was found once. There is no known antigen for this receptor. No base quality values were provided; no much bigger clone lies one nucleotide off. The CDR3 runs 16 amino acids, cysteine and phenylalanine included. Only the CDR3 part of the read is kept: 48 bases, read in frame from the first base. The germline V gene yields SGHRS for CDR1 and YFSETQ for CDR2. V is trimmed back by 5 bases and J by 6 bases, and the junction contains 12 bases that no gene match accounts for.

The receptor comes from a man aged 55 to 69 with lung cancer. Material for sequencing was PBMCs. The V and J segments used are TRBV5-1 and TRBJ1-1, with 11 central nucleotides matching TRBD1. The CDR3 in this case is CASRPGTGGLYPEAFF. The bases are TGCGCCAGCAGACCCGGGACAGGGGGGTTGTACCCTGAAGCTTTCTTT.